These 15 T cell receptor beta chains came from one sample sequenced in a study of T cell repertoires in cytomegalovirus infection. TCRdb recomputed calls from the reads with MiXCR, one row per CDR3 protein. Seen here are 200,000 to 250,000 distinct CDR3 sequences, around 6.2% observed once, and the top ten hold around 6.5%. Sample: PBMCs. Receptors originate from a human donor in good health (CMV status not recorded). Some clones in this sample may be carry-over from other donors' samples.

This clonotype was observed many times. V is TRBV7-2 and J is TRBJ2-1; D remains ambiguous. This CDR3 spans 14 amino acids. Trimming shortened V by 6 bases and J by 4 bases, and 13 bases separated the two germline ends. CDR1 and CDR2 (germline): SGHTA, FQGNSA. The CDR3, as DNA: TGTGCCAGCAGTCTCCAACCCCCTTACAATGAGCAGTTCTTC. As protein: CASSLQPPYNEQFF.

This clonotype was seen at least ten times. The chain combines TRBV6-2 or TRBV6-3 with TRBJ2-1; D not resolved. The V and J ends lost 4 bases and 3 bases respectively, with 10 bases between them. The CDR3 loop spans 14 amino acids. Germline V gene sequence: CDR1 MNHEY, CDR2 SVGEGT. The DNA of the CDR3 is TGTGCCAGCAGTTTGGAACTGTACTACAATGAGCAGTTCTTC. Translation: CASSLELYYNEQFF.

This clonotype was counted ten times or more. The chain employs TRBV12-3 or TRBV12-4 and TRBJ2-1, with 9 positions matching TRBD2. The V gene end was trimmed by 3 bases and the J gene end by 6 bases; junction bases not matched to a gene: 3. The CDR3 consists of 14 residues. CDR3: CASSLTSGLNEQFF. The CDR3 nucleotides are TGTGCCAGCAGTTTGACTAGCGGTCTCAATGAGCAGTTCTTC.

This clonotype was found many times. The V call is TRBV6-2 or TRBV6-3, the J call TRBJ2-5; the D gene could be TRBD1 or TRBD2 (5 bases each). V was shortened by 3 bases and J by 2 bases, with 13 bases between the two germline ends. This CDR3 spans 15 amino acids. The germline V gene encodes CDR1 MNHEY and CDR2 SVGEGT. CDR3 loop: CASSYLGTGQETQYF. Here the CDR3 DNA reads TGTGCCAGCAGTTATCTTGGGACGGGACAAGAGACCCAGTACTTC.

Only a few counts were recorded for this clonotype. The CDR3 DNA follows: TGCGCCAGCAGCGTGGGAAAGGACAATGAGCAGTTCTTC. Its translation: CASSVGKDNEQFF. The chain uses TRBV5-1 and TRBJ2-1; D not resolved. CDR1 and CDR2 from the germline V gene are SGHRS and YFSETQ. Deletions cut 4 bases from V and 5 bases from J, with 10 bases between. This CDR3 has 13 residues. The full variable domain, rest sourced from reference TRBV5-1 and TRBJ2-1, is KAGVTQTPRYLIKTRGQQVTLSCSPISGHRSVSWYQQTPGQGLQFLFEYFSETQRNKGNFPGRFSGRQFSNSRSEMNVSTLELGDSALYLCASSVGKDNEQFFGPGTRLTVL.

In this sample, this clonotype turned up a few times. The V and J genes are TRBV28 and TRBJ2-7; 9 bases fit TRBD1. Germline-derived CDR1 and CDR2 are MDHEN and SYDVKM. The CDR3 is made up of 15 amino acids. V lost 7 bases and J lost 4; bases outside the gene matches: 11. The CDR3 is CASKETGGTAYEQYF. The CDR3 DNA reads as TGTGCCAGCAAAGAAACAGGGGGCACGGCGTACGAGCAGTACTTC.

This clonotype appeared a few times. The CDR3 nucleotides are TGCAGTGCTAGGGATCAGGGGAACACCGGGGAGCTGTTTTTT. It translates to CSARDQGNTGELFF. The chain is built from TRBV20-1 and TRBJ2-2; maybe TRBD1 (5 bases). Germline-derived CDR1 and CDR2 are DFQATT and SNEGSKA (reference sequence). Trimming took off 3 bases at V and 1 base at J, with 9 bases between the two ends. The CDR3 loop spans 14 amino acids.

In its sample, this clonotype was seen many times. The chain joins TRBV28 to TRBJ2-7, with 9 bases matching TRBD1. The CDR3 runs 13 residues. Germline-derived CDR1 and CDR2 are MDHEN and SYDVKM. Trimming at V came to 4 bases and at J to 7 bases, leaving 5 bases not matched to a gene. In DNA form, the CDR3 reads TGTGCCAGCAGTTCCGGACAGGGGCGGGAGCAGTACTTC. It yields the protein CASSSGQGREQYF.

This clonotype was seen at least ten times. The J gene is TRBJ1-1, the V gene TRBV20-1; TRBD1 matches 7 bases. Germline-derived CDR1 and CDR2 are DFQATT and SNEGSKA (reference sequence). There are 14 residues in the CDR3. V trimming: 5 bases; J trimming: 4 bases; junction bases outside the gene matches: 10. The chain's CDR3 is CSAPRTGLSTEAFF. The CDR3 nucleotides read TGCAGTGCTCCAAGGACAGGTCTATCCACTGAAGCTTTCTTT.

This clonotype occurred many times. V is TRBV28 and J is TRBJ1-2; D uncertain. Between the trimmed V and J ends, which lost 5 bases and 0 bases, there was a span of 19 bases. Germline CDR1 reads MDHEN; CDR2 reads SYDVKM. The CDR3 spans 17 residues. In DNA, the CDR3 is TGTGCCAGCAGTCCCCACCCCCCCGGACTGGCTAACTATGGCTACACCTTC. Protein: CASSPHPPGLANYGYTF.

Many counts were recorded for this clonotype. The chain carries TRBV30 and TRBJ2-7, with D possibly matching TRBD2 (6 bases). Germline V gene lookup returns CDR1 GTSNPN and CDR2 SVGIG (reference sequence). V dropped 4 bases and J dropped 3 bases, with 10 bases sitting between them. The CDR3 has 12 residues. The CDR3 nucleotides are TGTGCCTGGAACGGGGGTGTCTACGAGCAGTACTTC. This codes for CAWNGGVYEQYF.

This clonotype has a count of ten or more. The chain is built from TRBV5-6 and TRBJ2-2; D not certain. Trimming shortened V by 0 bases and J by 2 bases, and 11 bases separated the two germline ends. This CDR3 has 16 amino acids. CDR1 SGHDT and CDR2 YYEEEE come from the germline V gene. The CDR3 nucleotides read TGTGCCAGCAGCTTGGTCGACGCATTAAACACCGGGGAGCTGTTTTTT. It yields the protein CASSLVDALNTGELFF.

This clonotype has more than one count but fewer than ten. The chain carries TRBV5-1 and TRBJ2-5, with 11 nucleotides matching TRBD2. The trim removed 4 bases at V and 5 bases at J, leaving 10 bases unmatched. Per the germline V gene, CDR1 is SGHRS and CDR2 is YFSETQ. This CDR3 comprises 16 residues. CDR3 amino acids: CASSPEVAGGLETQYF. CDR3 sequence (DNA): TGCGCCAGCAGCCCCGAAGTAGCGGGGGGGCTGGAGACCCAGTACTTC.

This clonotype was seen repeatedly, ten times or more. This sequence joins TRBV6-2 or TRBV6-3 and TRBJ2-7; a weak D match, TRBD2 (7 bases). Germline V gene sequence: CDR1 MNHEY, CDR2 SVGEGT. This CDR3 contains 14 residues. Trimming removed 2 bases at V and 2 bases at J, with 10 bases between. In DNA, the CDR3 is TGTGCCAGCAGTTACGGCGGGGGCCCCTACGAGCAGTACTTC. The encoded protein is CASSYGGGPYEQYF.

The chain carries TRBV30 and TRBJ1-1; D remains ambiguous. V was shortened by 0 bases and J by 1 base, with 9 bases between the two germline ends. Germline CDR1 and CDR2: GTSNPN and SVGIG (reference sequence). The CDR3 totals 14 residues. CDR3 sequence: CAWSVIASNTEAFF. The CDR3 DNA sequence: TGTGCCTGGAGTGTAATTGCATCGAACACTGAAGCTTTCTTT.